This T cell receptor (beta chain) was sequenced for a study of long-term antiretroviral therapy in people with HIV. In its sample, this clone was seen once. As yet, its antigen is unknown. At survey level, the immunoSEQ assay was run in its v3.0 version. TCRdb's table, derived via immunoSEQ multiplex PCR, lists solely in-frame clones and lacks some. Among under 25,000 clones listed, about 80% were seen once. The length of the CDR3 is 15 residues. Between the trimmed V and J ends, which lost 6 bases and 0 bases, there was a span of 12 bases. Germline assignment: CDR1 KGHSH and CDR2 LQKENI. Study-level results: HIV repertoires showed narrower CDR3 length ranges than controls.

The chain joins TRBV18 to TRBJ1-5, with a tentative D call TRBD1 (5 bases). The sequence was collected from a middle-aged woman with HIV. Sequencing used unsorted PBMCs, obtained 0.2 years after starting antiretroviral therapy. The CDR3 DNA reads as TGTGCCAGCTCCGACGGGGCTTATAGCAATCAGCCCCAGCATTTT. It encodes CASSDGAYSNQPQHF.